This entry lists 30 T cell receptor beta chains sequenced from one sample in a study of cytomegalovirus exposure and HLA in healthy donors. Use of 60 Vbeta and 13 Jbeta primers characterized the PCR. The table came from immunoSEQ multiplex PCR; TCRdb's copy has only in-frame clones and leaves some out. Of under 200,000 clones in the sample, 75% were seen once. The sequenced material came from PBMCs. These receptors were collected from a woman aged 40 to 55 in good health and CMV-seropositive.

This chain uses TRBV4-2 with TRBJ1-3; TRBD1 is a possible D gene (5 bases). The CDR3 loop spans 14 amino acids. Deletions cut 1 base from V and 8 bases from J, with 12 bases between. Per the germline V gene, CDR1 is LGHNA and CDR2 is YNFKEQ. CDR3 bases: TGTGCCAGCAGCCAAGGGGACTTTGAAGACACCATATATTTT. Protein sequence: CASSQGDFEDTIYF.

There are a few counts of this clone. The chain recombines TRBV27 with TRBJ2-7; the D is unclear. This CDR3 spans 11 amino acids. Trimming stripped 4 bases from V and 3 bases from J, with 4 bases between. Germline-derived CDR1 and CDR2 are MNHEY and SMNVEV (reference sequence). The CDR3 reads CASSSNYEQYF. Written as DNA, the CDR3 is TGTGCCAGCAGTTCCAACTACGAGCAGTACTTC.

The chain couples TRBV11-2 to TRBJ1-2; D is possibly TRBD1 (6 bases). The CDR3 spans 15 residues. Germline V gives CDR1 SGHAT, CDR2 FQNNGV. The germline V and J ends were trimmed by 3 bases and 3 bases, with 14 bases remaining between them. Written as DNA, the CDR3 is TGTGCCAGCAGCTTCAGGGGCAGAATTGACTATGGCTACACCTTC. Protein sequence: CASSFRGRIDYGYTF.

Comments on this clone: Within the sample, other DNA sequences also encode this same CDR3. In nucleotides, the CDR3 is TGCGCCAGCAGCTTAGCAGGGGGAGAGACCCAGTACTTC. As protein: CASSLAGGETQYF. V gene TRBV5-1 combines with J gene TRBJ2-5; 7 nucleotides agree with TRBD1. This CDR3 is built from 13 residues. After removal of 2 bases from V and 4 bases from J, the junction contained 2 bases not matched to a gene. Germline lookup yields CDR1 SGHRS and CDR2 YFSETQ.

The chain combines TRBV28 with TRBJ2-5, with 7 bases identical to TRBD1. TRBJ2-7 explains the end of the DNA better; the J call may be wrong. The length of the CDR3 is 13 residues. Germline CDR1 reads MDHEN; CDR2 reads SYDVKM. The CDR3 DNA reads TGTGCCAGCAGAGGTCAGGGGGTCTACGAGCAGTACTTC. This encodes CASRGQGVYEQYF.

The chain has TRBV11-1 and TRBJ2-1, with 13 bases identical to TRBD2. Germline CDR1 reads SGHAT; CDR2 reads FQDESV (reference sequence). The length of the CDR3 is 17 residues. V gave up 1 base and J gave up 7 bases; unmatched junction bases: 7. The CDR3 reads CASSLVVWTSGRNEQFF. DNA for the CDR3: TGTGCCAGCAGCTTAGTCGTATGGACTAGCGGGAGAAATGAGCAGTTCTTC.

The chain carries TRBV28 and TRBJ2-5; 11 bases are shared with TRBD2. The J call is doubtful: the DNA matches TRBJ2-7 better. Germline lookup yields CDR1 MDHEN and CDR2 SYDVKM. The CDR3 contains 15 residues. CDR3 DNA sequence: TGTGCCAGCAGTCCTGCGGGACTAGCGGACTACGAGCAGTACTTC. Protein: CASSPAGLADYEQYF.

The chain recombines TRBV19 with TRBJ2-7; TRBD2 aligns across 9 bases. CDR1 and CDR2 from the germline V gene are LNHDA and SQIVND (reference sequence). The CDR3 totals 14 residues. V shed 3 bases, J shed 4 bases, and the junction held 4 bases outside the gene matches. CDR3 region: CASSMASGVYEQYF. The CDR3 nucleotides read TGTGCCAGTAGTATGGCTAGCGGGGTTTACGAGCAGTACTTC. The variable domain in full, with the rest retrieved from reference TRBV19 and TRBJ2-7, is DGGITQSPKYLFRKEGQNVTLSCEQNLNHDAMYWYRQDPGQGLRLIYYSQIVNDFQKGDIAEGYSVSREKKESFPLTVTSAQKNPTAFYLCASSMASGVYEQYFGPGTRLTVT.

V gene TRBV4-1 combines with J gene TRBJ2-1, with TRBD2 as a possible D gene (6 bases). The CDR3 runs to 17 residues. Germline CDR1 and CDR2: MGHRA and YSYEKL. Trimming pared 0 bases from V and 6 bases from J, leaving 18 bases between. The CDR3 region has the DNA TGCGCCAGCAGCCAAGACAGGAGGAGGGGTCTAAGCAATGAGCAGTTCTTC. As protein: CASSQDRRRGLSNEQFF.

The chain recombines TRBV21-1 with TRBJ1-1; TRBD1 is the table's D call, not checked against the DNA. TRBV21-1 is termed a pseudogene. The CDR3 sequence is 16 residues long. The DNA of the CDR3 is TGTGCCAGCAGCAAACCTAAGGACAGGACGAACACTGAAGCTTTCTTT. It encodes CASSKPKDRTNTEAFF.

The genes are TRBV28 and TRBJ2-4; 9 positions match TRBD2. V shed 2 bases, J shed 5 bases, and the junction held 4 bases outside the gene matches. The CDR3 extends over 15 amino acids. Germline CDR1 reads MDHEN; CDR2 reads SYDVKM. DNA for the CDR3: TGTGCCAGCAGTTTAGCGGGAGGGGGGGAAAACATTCAGTACTTC. Its protein product is CASSLAGGGENIQYF. Supplemented by reference TRBV28 and TRBJ2-4, the full variable domain reads DVKVTQSSRYLVKRTGEKVFLECVQDMDHENMFWYRQDPGLGLRLIYFSYDVKMKEKGDIPEGYSVSREKKERFSLILESASTNQTSMYLCASSLAGGGENIQYFGAGTRLSVL.

The genes are TRBV13 and TRBJ2-7, with TRBD2 matching over 11 bases. Losses at the gene ends were 5 bases for V and 3 bases for J; bases not matched to a gene: 3. The CDR3 totals 14 residues. CDR1 is PRHDT, CDR2 FYEKMQ, per germline (reference sequence). CDR3: CASSPGLADYEQYF. The CDR3 region has the DNA TGTGCCAGCAGCCCGGGACTAGCGGACTACGAGCAGTACTTC.

This clone was counted a few times. This chain connects TRBV11-2 to TRBJ2-3; 11 bases align to TRBD1. V lost 2 bases to trimming and J lost 5 bases; unmatched junction nucleotides: 15. CDR3 size: 19 residues. Germline V CDR1 and CDR2: SGHAT, FQNNGV. In DNA, the CDR3 is TGTGCCAGCAGCTTATTGGACGTGTCCGGACAGGGGGCCAAAGATACGCAGTATTTT. Residues: CASSLLDVSGQGAKDTQYF.

V usage is TRBV4-3 and J usage is TRBJ2-1; 12 bases are a match to TRBD1. CDR3 length equals 16 residues. The V and J ends lost 1 base and 12 bases, in that order; junction bases with no gene match: 10. The V gene's germline CDR1 is LGHNA and CDR2 YSLEER. CDR3 residues: CASSQGPGQGAQGQFF. The DNA for the CDR3 is TGCGCCAGCAGCCAAGGACCGGGACAGGGGGCCCAGGGGCAGTTCTTC.

The chain links TRBV2 to TRBJ1-1, with 9 nucleotides matching TRBD1. CDR3 length: 15 residues. Unmatched junction bases numbered 15, after V lost 6 bases and J lost 10 bases. Germline lookup yields CDR1 SNHLY and CDR2 FYNNEI. The CDR3 loop reads CASRRLTGGVPGAFF. The CDR3 region has the DNA TGTGCCAGCAGGAGGTTGACAGGGGGTGTCCCAGGAGCTTTCTTT.

A word on this clone: One end of the junction does not line up with germline, which may come from a read error. The chain employs TRBV6-1 and TRBJ2-1, with TRBD1 matching 10 bases. The CDR3 length is 20 residues. CDR1 and CDR2 from the germline V gene are MNHNS and SASEGT. The CDR3 region is CASSEGTGAMTSLTYNEQFF. CDR3 nucleotide sequence: TGTGCCAGCAGCGAAGGGACAGGGGCTATGACTAGCCTGACCTACAATGAGCAGTTCTTC.

J is TRBJ1-5 and V is TRBV7-8; 7 nucleotides match TRBD1. The V and J ends lost 1 base and 5 bases, in that order; junction bases with no gene match: 11. Germline V gene lookup returns CDR1 SGHVS and CDR2 FQNEAQ. The CDR3 loop spans 17 amino acids. The CDR3 sequence: CASSLGRQGRSDQPQHF. In nucleotides, the CDR3 is TGTGCCAGCAGCTTAGGAAGACAGGGCCGGTCTGATCAGCCCCAGCATTTT.

This clone occurred once. The chain carries TRBV18 and TRBJ2-3; 10 nucleotides match TRBD2. Germline CDR1 KGHSH, CDR2 LQKENI. Trimming took 4 bases from V and 4 from J; bases not matched to a gene: 5. The CDR3 extends over 15 amino acids. The CDR3 is CASSRVLAGSDTQYF. CDR3 nucleotides: TGTGCCAGCTCACGGGTACTAGCGGGATCAGATACGCAGTATTTT.

The chain links TRBV14 to TRBJ2-2; perhaps TRBD1 as D (6 bases). CDR3 size: 16 residues. V lost 1 base, J lost 1 base, and 10 bases lay in between. Germline V gene data show CDR1 as SGHDN and CDR2 as FVKESK. The DNA for the CDR3 is TGTGCCAGCAGCCAAGTAGGGGGAGTGAACACCGGGGAGCTGTTTTTT. It encodes CASSQVGGVNTGELFF.

With regard to this clone: The same CDR3 can be traced to other DNA sequences in this sample. The J gene is TRBJ2-5, the V gene TRBV28; the D is unclear. CDR3 length equals 11 residues. CDR1 MDHEN and CDR2 SYDVKM come from the germline V gene. Trimming pared 3 bases from V and 5 bases from J, leaving 4 bases between. CDR3 region: CASSLRETQYF. The CDR3 DNA is TGTGCCAGCAGTTTGCGGGAGACCCAGTACTTC.

The chain couples TRBV5-4 to TRBJ2-7; 9 bases align to TRBD2. The germline gives CDR1 SGHNT, CDR2 YYREEE (reference sequence). The CDR3 has 17 amino acids. The trim removed 0 bases at V and 1 base at J, leaving 8 bases unmatched. In nucleotides, the CDR3 is TGTGCCAGCAGCTTGGCGATACTAGCGGGCATGTCCTACGAGCAGTACTTC. It encodes CASSLAILAGMSYEQYF.

This clone was seen just once. The chain carries TRBV29-1 and TRBJ2-7, with D possibly TRBD2 on 5 matching bases. Germline values: CDR1 SQVTM, CDR2 ANQGSEA. The CDR3 length is 11 residues. V gave up 5 bases and J gave up 2 bases, with 7 bases separating them. The CDR3 is CSVWTPYEQYF. CDR3 nucleotide sequence: TGCAGCGTTTGGACTCCCTACGAGCAGTACTTC.

The count of this clone is one. The V gene is TRBV5-1, the J gene TRBJ1-5, with 8 positions matching TRBD1. CDR3 size: 14 residues. The germline V gene encodes CDR1 SGHRS and CDR2 YFSETQ. Losses at the gene ends were 4 bases for V and 10 bases for J; bases not matched to a gene: 10. CDR3 loop: CASSPTGGLHPQHF. Written as DNA, the CDR3 is TGCGCCAGCAGCCCTACAGGGGGACTTCATCCCCAGCATTTT.

The chain links TRBV11-2 to TRBJ2-1, with 13 bases aligning to TRBD2. The V and J ends lost 7 bases and 6 bases, in that order; junction bases with no gene match: 6. CDR1 SGHAT and CDR2 FQNNGV come from the germline V gene. The CDR3 loop spans 15 amino acids. The CDR3 spells CASIIRLAGGNEQFF. For the CDR3, the DNA is TGTGCCAGCATCATAAGACTAGCGGGGGGCAATGAGCAGTTCTTC.

The chain employs TRBV5-1 and TRBJ2-7, with 12 bases fitting TRBD2. Germline V gene sequence: CDR1 SGHRS, CDR2 YFSETQ. This CDR3 is 15 amino acids long. J gave up 5 bases and V 3 bases, and 6 bases lay outside the gene matches. This CDR3 reads CASSSGLAGTNEQYF. DNA of the CDR3: TGCGCCAGCAGCTCCGGACTAGCGGGAACCAACGAGCAGTACTTC.

This clone was found once. The rearrangement links TRBV23-1 to TRBJ2-5; no clear D gene. TRBV23-1 is an open reading frame whose function is uncertain. This CDR3 contains 14 residues. V lost 3 bases, J lost 5 bases, and 13 bases lay in between. CDR3 residues: CASSHPQPTETQYF. CDR3 nucleotides: TGCGCCAGCAGTCATCCACAGCCAACGGAGACCCAGTACTTC.

This chain links TRBV5-1 with TRBJ1-2; 7 bases agree with TRBD1. The V segment lost 0 bases and the J segment 1 base; nucleotides outside the gene matches: 3. This CDR3 is 15 amino acids long. The germline V gene encodes CDR1 SGHRS and CDR2 YFSETQ. The CDR3 DNA reads as TGCGCCAGCAGCTTGGACGACAGGGTTAACTATGGCTACACCTTC. This sequence encodes CASSLDDRVNYGYTF.

J is TRBJ2-1 and V is TRBV14, with 9 bases aligning to TRBD2. V was clipped by 4 bases and J by 8 bases; unmatched bases: 6. The CDR3 runs 14 residues. CDR1 SGHDN and CDR2 FVKESK come from the germline V gene. The CDR3 DNA follows: TGTGCCAGCAGCCGACTAGCGGAGGACGATGAGCAGTTCTTC. As protein: CASSRLAEDDEQFF.

The chain joins TRBV5-1 to TRBJ2-2; possibly TRBD1 for D (5 bases). Trimming removed 4 bases at V and 6 bases at J, with 10 bases between. The CDR3 consists of 13 residues. The germline CDR1 and CDR2 sequences are SGHRS and YFSETQ. This CDR3 reads CASSPRQPGELFF. The DNA for the CDR3 is TGCGCCAGCAGCCCCCGACAGCCCGGGGAGCTGTTTTTT.

J is TRBJ2-7 and V is TRBV11-2; maybe TRBD2 (5 bases). The ends were cut back, 4 bases at V and 2 bases at J, with 12 bases in the middle. CDR1 is SGHAT, CDR2 FQNNGV, per germline. The CDR3 spans 14 residues. The CDR3 DNA sequence: TGTGCCAGCAGCTCGGACTCTTCTCCCTACGAGCAGTACTTC. It is translated as CASSSDSSPYEQYF.